This T cell receptor (beta chain) comes out of a study of cytomegalovirus exposure and HLA in healthy donors. Study-level information: Findings of an earlier analysis included around 100 million unique TCR beta sequences from some 200 million T cells.

Study-level points and caveats: TCR beta V- and J-gene trimming, according to a later analysis, was linked to a missense DCLRE1C variant.

A word on this clone: Its specificity is unknown.

PCR amplification relied on 60 Vbeta primers (plus 13 Jbeta primers). The protocol was immunoSEQ multiplex PCR, while the TCRdb copy is restricted to in-frame clones and leaves out a portion. The data contain about 200,000 clones, 80% to 90% of them singletons. Trimming took 5 bases from V and 5 from J; bases not matched to a gene: 9. The V gene's germline CDR1 is SGHTA and CDR2 FQGNSA. The CDR3 sequence is 15 residues long. V gene TRBV7-2 combines with J gene TRBJ2-5; 9 bases line up with TRBD1. This sequence was found in a man aged 25-40 years in good health and CMV-seronegative. Source material: PBMCs. The CDR3 loop reads CASSIYRGLQETQYF. The CDR3 region has the DNA TGTGCCAGCAGCATATACAGGGGGCTCCAGGAGACCCAGTACTTC.